These 13 T cell receptor beta chains were sequenced from one sample in a study of Ad26.COV2.S vaccination and SARS-CoV-2 variants. Treatment: roughly 20 received Ad26.COV2.S at low or high dose, single or two shots; about 5 received placebo; per-sample allocation not given. Collection of the samples took place on day 63 after the first injection of vaccine or placebo. TCRdb keeps only in-frame clones here, not all; method: immunoSEQ multiplex PCR. This table has 400,000 to 500,000 clones, about 91% appearing once. The sample consisted of peripheral blood, taken in a trial of Ad26.COV2.S vaccine versus placebo. The receptors derive from a person between 18 and 65 years old who received the Ad26.COV2.S COVID-19 vaccine or a placebo.

This chain links TRBV3-1 (or the pseudogene TRBV3-2) with TRBJ2-1; 7 bases are a match to TRBD2. Germline CDR1 and CDR2: LGHDT and YNNKEL (reference sequence). V dropped 2 bases and J dropped 2; count of bases not matched to a gene: 9. The CDR3 is 17 amino acids. CDR3 coding DNA: TGTGCCAGCAGCCAACAACCTCAGGGAGGGCCCTACAATGAGCAGTTCTTC. Encoded protein: CASSQQPQGGPYNEQFF.

This sequence joins TRBV6-2 or TRBV6-3 and TRBJ1-2; a weak D match, TRBD1 (6 bases). CDR3 length equals 14 residues. CDR1 MNHEY and CDR2 SVGEGT come from the germline V gene. Between the trimmed V and J ends, which lost 5 bases and 3 bases, there was a span of 13 bases. CDR3: CASSIQGRDYGYTF. The CDR3 DNA is TGTGCCAGCAGTATACAGGGTAGGGACTATGGCTACACCTTC.

The genes are TRBV24-1 and TRBJ2-3; tentative D call: TRBD1 (5 bases). V dropped 5 bases and J dropped 1 base, with 12 bases sitting between them. The CDR3 runs 15 residues. Germline V gives CDR1 KGHDR, CDR2 SFDVKD. This CDR3 is CATSGDRGRTDTQYF. Written as DNA, the CDR3 is TGTGCCACCAGTGGTGACAGAGGCCGCACAGATACGCAGTATTTT.

This chain connects TRBV6-2 or TRBV6-3 to TRBJ2-1, with D hard to call. CDR3 length equals 12 residues. The germline CDR1 and CDR2 sequences are MNHEY and SVGEGT. V was clipped by 2 bases and J by 8 bases, with 7 bases between them. The CDR3 coding sequence is TGTGCCAGCAGTTACCCAAGGGATGAGCAGTTCTTC. Its translation: CASSYPRDEQFF.

The V and J genes are TRBV5-4 and TRBJ2-5, with 11 bases aligning to TRBD2. Germline V gene data show CDR1 as SGHNT and CDR2 as YYREEE (reference sequence). The CDR3 extends over 16 amino acids. V dropped 4 bases and J dropped 5; count of bases not matched to a gene: 10. The CDR3 DNA sequence: TGTGCCAGCAGCAAGGGTAGCGGGAGGGGATGGGAGACCCAGTACTTC. Its translation is CASSKGSGRGWETQYF. Full variable domain (rest looked up from reference TRBV5-4 and TRBJ2-5): ETGVTQSPTHLIKTRGQQVTLRCSSQSGHNTVSWYQQALGQGPQFIFQYYREEENGRGNFPPRFSGLQFPNYSSELNVNALELDDSALYLCASSKGSGRGWETQYFGPGTRLLVL.

V is TRBV5-1 and J is TRBJ2-7; D ambiguous. V gave up 0 bases and J gave up 4 bases, with 2 bases separating them. Germline V gene sequence: CDR1 SGHRS, CDR2 YFSETQ. CDR3 length: 11 residues. The CDR3 DNA reads as TGCGCCAGCAGCTTGGTGTACGAGCAGTACTTC. This encodes CASSLVYEQYF. Combining the CDR3 with reference TRBV5-1 and TRBJ2-7 gives the whole variable domain KAGVTQTPRYLIKTRGQQVTLSCSPISGHRSVSWYQQTPGQGLQFLFEYFSETQRNKGNFPGRFSGRQFSNSRSEMNVSTLELGDSALYLCASSLVYEQYFGPGTRLTVT.

The chain combines TRBV11-2 with TRBJ2-7, with D possibly matching TRBD1 (5 bases). The CDR3 is 14 residues long. CDR1 and CDR2 (germline): SGHAT, FQNNGV. The V and J ends lost 2 bases and 2 bases respectively, with 10 bases between them. The CDR3 sequence: CASSLYRRPYEQYV. The CDR3 nucleotides are TGTGCCAGCAGCTTATACAGGCGCCCCTACGAGCAGTACGTC.

The chain is built from TRBV19 and TRBJ1-1; possible D gene TRBD1, 6 bases. There are 13 residues in the CDR3. V shed 9 bases and J shed 4 bases, with 15 bases lying between them. Germline CDR1 is LNHDA and CDR2 is SQIVND (reference sequence). The CDR3 coding sequence is TGTGCCAGCCAAGGAGGGGGAGGCACTGAAGCTTTCTTT. Its translation: CASQGGGGTEAFF.

This chain uses TRBV5-1 with TRBJ2-3, with 8 nucleotides matching TRBD2. With 0 bases clipped from V and 2 bases from J, the junction kept 5 bases outside the gene matches. CDR1 and CDR2 (germline): SGHRS, YFSETQ. The CDR3 runs to 16 residues. DNA of the CDR3: TGCGCCAGCAGCTTGGTTAGCGGGGCCTACACAGATACGCAGTATTTT. It specifies CASSLVSGAYTDTQYF. The whole variable domain, filled in from reference TRBV5-1 and TRBJ2-3, reads KAGVTQTPRYLIKTRGQQVTLSCSPISGHRSVSWYQQTPGQGLQFLFEYFSETQRNKGNFPGRFSGRQFSNSRSEMNVSTLELGDSALYLCASSLVSGAYTDTQYFGPGTRLTVL.

This sequence joins TRBV28 and TRBJ1-4; D gene uncertain. The germline V and J ends were trimmed by 4 bases and 10 bases, with 7 bases remaining between them. This CDR3 region has 11 residues. The germline gives CDR1 MDHEN, CDR2 SYDVKM. The DNA for the CDR3 is TGTGCCAGCAGTTCGGATAGAAAACTGTTTTTT. It yields the protein CASSSDRKLFF.

The genes are TRBV18 and TRBJ2-1; TRBD2 is a possible D gene (5 bases). Germline V gene data show CDR1 as KGHSH and CDR2 as LQKENI. V was trimmed by 3 bases and J by 3 bases, leaving 18 bases between them. This CDR3 is built from 17 residues. The CDR3 bases are TGTGCCAGCTCACCTAACCCTCGCCGGGGAAACTACAATGAGCAGTTCTTC. Encoded protein: CASSPNPRRGNYNEQFF.

The chain carries TRBV11-3 and TRBJ2-2, with 8 bases identical to TRBD1. V lost 5 bases, J lost 5 bases, and 7 bases stayed unmatched. Germline CDR1 reads SGHNT; CDR2 reads YENEEA. The CDR3 has 15 residues. CDR3 protein: CASSPDRAGTGELFF. The CDR3 DNA reads as TGTGCCAGCAGCCCGGACAGGGCGGGGACCGGGGAGCTGTTTTTT. Full variable domain (remainder filled in from reference TRBV11-3 and TRBJ2-2): EAGVVQSPRYKIIEKKQPVAFWCNPISGHNTLYWYLQNLGQGPELLIRYENEEAVDDSQLPKDRFSAERLKGVDSTLKIQPAELGDSAVYLCASSPDRAGTGELFFGEGSRLTVL.

CDR3 residues: CASSQQRLAMETQYF. CDR3 nucleotide sequence: TGTGCCAGCAGTCAACAACGACTAGCTATGGAGACCCAGTACTTC. The chain has TRBV6-5 and TRBJ2-5; TRBD2 aligns across 7 bases. The germline gives CDR1 MNHEY, CDR2 SVGAGI. J gave up 5 bases and V 5 bases, and 11 bases lay outside the gene matches. This CDR3 is 15 amino acids long.